Listed below are T cell receptor beta chains from one sample, sequenced in a study of OX40 agonist ivuxolimab in advanced cancers. Method: immunoSEQ multiplex PCR; TCRdb's copy keeps in-frame clones and lacks some. The sample carries over 90,000 clones, nearly 90% recorded once. The source was CD4+ or CD8+ T cells sorted from blood, collected in a trial of the OX40 agonist ivuxolimab. These receptor sequences come from an adult with an advanced solid tumor such as melanoma, head and neck, liver or kidney cancer. The CDR3 runs from the conserved cysteine through the conserved F or W. A D gene is named only where the DNA matches it firmly. The listing skips clone size in some rows; elsewhere it reads once, few, many or a size class.

V	D	J	size	CDR3	DNA
TRBV10-2	TRBD2	TRBJ2-7	NA	CASVPGLATSEQYF	TGCGCCAGCGTTCCGGGACTAGCGACGAGCGAGCAGTACTTC
TRBV15	NA	TRBJ2-2	NA	CATSSRPSSMAGELFF	TGTGCCACCAGCAGCCGACCGAGCTCGATGGCCGGGGAGCTGTTTTTT
TRBV7-9	NA	TRBJ1-1	NA	CASSRLGGRTEAFF	TGTGCCAGCAGCCGTTTGGGGGGGAGGACTGAAGCTTTCTTT
TRBV5-4	NA	TRBJ1-2	once	CASSLDSLANHGYTF	TGTGCCAGCAGCTTGGATTCCCTGGCGAACCATGGCTACACCTTC
TRBV29-1	NA	TRBJ1-2	NA	CSVGPGNYGYTF	TGCAGCGTTGGTCCGGGGAACTATGGCTACACCTTC
TRBV6-4	TRBD2	TRBJ2-1	NA	CASSGGTSGSRYEQFF	TGTGCCAGCAGTGGGGGGACTAGCGGGAGTAGGTATGAGCAGTTCTTC
TRBV18	NA	TRBJ1-1	NA	CASSGTPNTEAFF	TGTGCCAGCTCAGGGACACCAAACACTGAAGCTTTCTTT
TRBV2	NA	TRBJ1-2	NA	CASSERGSYGYTF	TGTGCCAGCAGTGAACGGGGCAGCTATGGCTACACCTTC
TRBV28	NA	TRBJ2-7	NA	CASRRGVLYEQYF	TGTGCCAGCAGAAGAGGGGTACTCTACGAGCAGTACTTC
TRBV2	TRBD1	TRBJ2-7	once	CASRVDRGQSYERYF	TGTGCCAGCCGAGTGGACAGGGGGCAATCCTACGAGCGGTACTTC
TRBV6-1	TRBD1	TRBJ2-7	NA	CASSRQGLHEQYF	TGTGCCAGCAGTAGACAGGGGTTGCACGAGCAGTACTTC
TRBV27	NA	TRBJ1-6	NA	CASSLSILQAAPLHF	TGTGCCAGCAGTTTATCGATCTTACAGGCAGCGCCCCTCCACTTT